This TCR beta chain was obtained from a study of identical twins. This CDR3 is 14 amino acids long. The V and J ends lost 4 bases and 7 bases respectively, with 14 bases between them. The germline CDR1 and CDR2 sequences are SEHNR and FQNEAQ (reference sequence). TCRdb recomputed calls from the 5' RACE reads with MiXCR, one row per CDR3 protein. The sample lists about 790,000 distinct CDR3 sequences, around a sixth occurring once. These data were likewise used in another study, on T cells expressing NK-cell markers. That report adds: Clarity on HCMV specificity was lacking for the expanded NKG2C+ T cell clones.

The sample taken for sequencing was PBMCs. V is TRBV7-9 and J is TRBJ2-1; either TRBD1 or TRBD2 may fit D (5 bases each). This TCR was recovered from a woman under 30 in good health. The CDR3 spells CASSWSGTKNEQFF. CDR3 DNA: TGTGCCAGCAGCTGGTCTGGGACGAAAAATGAGCAGTTCTTC.